The 18 T cell receptor beta chains below all came from one sample that was sequenced in a study of OX40 agonist ivuxolimab in advanced cancers. The library relied on the immunoSEQ multiplex PCR assay. TCRdb holds this immuneACCESS table with in-frame rearrangements only. Some clones are missing; in checked studies, unresolved V genes explain under half, and the rest has no known cause. The sample table lists some 62,000 clones, approximately 85% of them with a count of one. The ten largest clones take up about 9.1% of the sample. This specimen consisted of CD4+ or CD8+ T cells sorted from blood, obtained in a trial of the OX40 agonist ivuxolimab. The receptors here all came from an adult with an advanced solid tumor such as melanoma, head and neck, liver or kidney cancer.

The chain employs TRBV5-1 and TRBJ1-1, with 7 positions matching TRBD1. Germline V gene lookup returns CDR1 SGHRS and CDR2 YFSETQ. Unmatched junction bases numbered 8, after V lost 4 bases and J lost 2 bases. This CDR3 has 15 amino acids. For the CDR3, the DNA is TGCGCCAGCAGCACCCAGACAGGGTTAAACACTGAAGCTTTCTTT. Protein sequence: CASSTQTGLNTEAFF. The full variable domain, its missing parts supplied by reference TRBV5-1 and TRBJ1-1, is KAGVTQTPRYLIKTRGQQVTLSCSPISGHRSVSWYQQTPGQGLQFLFEYFSETQRNKGNFPGRFSGRQFSNSRSEMNVSTLELGDSALYLCASSTQTGLNTEAFFGQGTRLTVV.

The genes are TRBV4-3 and TRBJ2-5; 8 positions agree with TRBD1. The V gene end was trimmed by 1 base and the J gene end by 5 bases; junction bases not matched to a gene: 6. CDR1 and CDR2 (germline): LGHNA, YSLEER. This CDR3 has 15 amino acids. CDR3 sequence reads: CASSQGGTGRETQYF. DNA for the CDR3: TGCGCCAGCAGCCAAGGCGGGACAGGAAGGGAGACCCAGTACTTC.

V and J are TRBV7-2 and TRBJ2-5; D is undetermined. The CDR3 loop spans 13 amino acids. Trimming cost V 4 bases and J 4 bases, with 10 bases left between them. Germline V gene sequence: CDR1 SGHTA, CDR2 FQGNSA. CDR3 residues: CASSSGSPETQYF. In nucleotides, the CDR3 is TGTGCCAGCAGCTCCGGGTCCCCAGAGACCCAGTACTTC.

The table lists this clone with a count of one. The gene calls are TRBV19 and TRBJ2-1; 7 nucleotides match TRBD2. This CDR3 comprises 15 residues. Germline assignment: CDR1 LNHDA and CDR2 SQIVND (reference sequence). V dropped 5 bases and J dropped 3; count of bases not matched to a gene: 7. CDR3 protein: CASSLGGIGYNEQFF. The DNA of the CDR3 is TGTGCCAGTAGTTTGGGGGGGATCGGCTACAATGAGCAGTTCTTC.

This chain uses TRBV30 with TRBJ1-5, with D unresolved. The CDR3 spans 13 residues. Germline V lookup: CDR1 GTSNPN, CDR2 SVGIG (reference sequence). Deletions cut 4 bases from V and 4 bases from J, with 11 bases between. The CDR3 DNA reads as TGTGCCTGGAATCGTCTCGCGAATCAGCCCCAGCATTTT. Amino acids: CAWNRLANQPQHF.

The chain recombines TRBV7-9 with TRBJ1-2, with a possible D match to TRBD1 (5 bases). CDR3 size: 12 residues. Looked up from germline, CDR1 is SEHNR and CDR2 is FQNEAQ (reference sequence). V lost 5 bases and J 13 bases, leaving 17 bases between the germline ends. The chain's CDR3 is CASSTSPGTSTF. CDR3 DNA sequence: TGTGCCAGCAGCACCAGTCCCGGGACCAGCACCTTC.

The rearrangement links TRBV5-1 to TRBJ2-2; D gene unclear. Germline V CDR1 and CDR2: SGHRS, YFSETQ. Trimming left V 4 bases short and J 4 bases short, with 11 bases between. CDR3 size: 14 residues. For the CDR3, the DNA is TGCGCCAGCAGCCCCTCAAGGACCACCGGGGAGCTGTTTTTT. Its protein is CASSPSRTTGELFF.

The gene calls are TRBV7-3 and TRBJ2-5; 8 nucleotides line up with TRBD1. Trimming took 4 bases from V and 5 from J; bases not matched to a gene: 6. Germline values: CDR1 SGHTA, CDR2 FQGTGA. The CDR3 sequence is 14 residues long. CDR3 nucleotides: TGTGCCAGCAGCTCTCAGGGGGCATCGGAGACCCAGTACTTC. This codes for CASSSQGASETQYF.

The V call is TRBV13, the J call TRBJ1-5; 8 bases fit TRBD1. The CDR3 is 15 amino acids. The V gene end was trimmed by 0 bases and the J gene end by 6 bases; junction bases not matched to a gene: 4. The germline gives CDR1 PRHDT, CDR2 FYEKMQ (reference sequence). The CDR3 DNA sequence: TGTGCCAGCAGCTTAGGGCAGGGGGCGGGTCAGCCCCAGCATTTT. Translation: CASSLGQGAGQPQHF.

This chain uses TRBV5-1 with TRBJ2-1, with D possibly being TRBD2 (6 bases). Trimming left V 4 bases short and J 7 bases short, with 24 bases between. The germline gives CDR1 SGHRS, CDR2 YFSETQ. The CDR3 spans 17 residues. CDR3 DNA: TGCGCCAGCAGCGGACACCTTCGGGGCCCGGCGGGGAATGAGCAGTTCTTC. Its protein product is CASSGHLRGPAGNEQFF.

The genes are TRBV7-2 and TRBJ2-5; D perhaps matches TRBD2 (7 bases). Germline loops: CDR1 SGHTA, CDR2 FQGNSA. The ends were cut back, 1 base at V and 9 bases at J, with 15 bases in the middle. The CDR3 has 14 amino acids. This chain's CDR3 is CASSLEPGGYPQYF. In DNA form, the CDR3 reads TGTGCCAGCAGCTTAGAACCGGGGGGCTATCCCCAGTACTTC.

The J gene is TRBJ1-2, the V gene TRBV19; D unclear. From germline, CDR1 is LNHDA and CDR2 SQIVND (reference sequence). The germline V and J ends were trimmed by 6 bases and 0 bases, with 17 bases remaining between them. The CDR3 spans 16 residues. The CDR3 sequence is CASRTNILTANYGYTF. Here the CDR3 DNA reads TGTGCCAGTAGGACCAATATCCTAACAGCTAACTATGGCTACACCTTC. The full variable domain, its missing parts supplied by reference TRBV19 and TRBJ1-2, is DGGITQSPKYLFRKEGQNVTLSCEQNLNHDAMYWYRQDPGQGLRLIYYSQIVNDFQKGDIAEGYSVSREKKESFPLTVTSAQKNPTAFYLCASRTNILTANYGYTFGSGTRLTVV.

This chain connects TRBV18 to TRBJ1-1; weak D call: TRBD1 (6 bases). Trimming removed 2 bases from V and 1 base from J, with 8 bases in between. The germline gives CDR1 KGHSH, CDR2 LQKENI. The CDR3 covers 14 residues. CDR3 DNA: TGTGCCAGCTCACCAACCAGGGGGAACACTGAAGCTTTCTTT. It encodes CASSPTRGNTEAFF. The full variable domain, with the rest looked up from reference TRBV18 and TRBJ1-1, is NAGVMQNPRHLVRRRGQEARLRCSPMKGHSHVYWYRQLPEEGLKFMVYLQKENIIDESGMPKERFSAEFPKEGPSILRIQQVVRGDSAAYFCASSPTRGNTEAFFGQGTRLTVV.

The CDR3 region is CASSERAALGYTF. DNA of the CDR3: TGTGCCAGCAGTGAAAGGGCAGCTCTGGGCTACACCTTC. This chain joins TRBV2 and TRBJ1-2; D remains unclear. Trimming took 2 bases from V and 8 from J, leaving 12 bases between them. The CDR3 contains 13 residues. CDR1 SNHLY and CDR2 FYNNEI come from the germline V gene.

This clone has just a few counts. The rearrangement joins TRBV5-1 to TRBJ2-7, with a possible D match to TRBD2 (6 bases). The CDR3 has 15 residues. V shed 0 bases and J shed 0 bases, with 10 bases lying between them. CDR1 SGHRS and CDR2 YFSETQ come from the germline V gene. CDR3 sequence: CASSLVGGASYEQYF. The CDR3 DNA reads TGCGCCAGCAGCTTGGTCGGCGGGGCCTCCTACGAGCAGTACTTC.

The CDR3 is CASSFSLGEGNTIYF. In DNA form, the CDR3 reads TGTGCCAGCAGCTTCTCATTGGGGGAAGGAAACACCATATATTTT. V gene TRBV7-6 combines with J gene TRBJ1-3, with D perhaps TRBD1 (5 bases). CDR1 is SGHVS, CDR2 FNYEAQ, per germline. The ends were cut back, 3 bases at V and 4 bases at J, with 13 bases in the middle. This CDR3 has 15 residues.

This chain uses TRBV11-3 with TRBJ1-1, with 9 bases that match TRBD1. In germline, CDR1 is SGHNT, CDR2 YENEEA. There are 15 residues in the CDR3. V was clipped by 6 bases and J by 2 bases; unmatched bases: 7. CDR3 coding DNA: TGTGCCAGCAGTATCGGGACAGGGATTAACACTGAAGCTTTCTTT. This translates into CASSIGTGINTEAFF. The complete variable domain, with remaining parts taken from reference TRBV11-3 and TRBJ1-1, reads EAGVVQSPRYKIIEKKQPVAFWCNPISGHNTLYWYLQNLGQGPELLIRYENEEAVDDSQLPKDRFSAERLKGVDSTLKIQPAELGDSAVYLCASSIGTGINTEAFFGQGTRLTVV.

The J gene is TRBJ1-6, the V gene TRBV28; no clear D. Trimming removed 4 bases at V and 0 bases at J, with 13 bases between. The CDR3 has 17 amino acids. Germline V gene sequence: CDR1 MDHEN, CDR2 SYDVKM. The CDR3 is CASSSPAGSSYNSPLHF. The CDR3 DNA follows: TGTGCCAGCAGTTCCCCTGCGGGAAGCTCCTATAATTCACCCCTCCACTTT.